A selection of T cell receptor beta chains follows, all from one sample in a study of blood T cell repertoires in COVID-19. Sequencing used immunoSEQ multiplex PCR; TCRdb keeps in-frame clones, though not all of them. The data contain approximately 120,000 clones, more than 70% of them singletons. The sequencing input was peripheral blood. These receptors were collected from a woman older than 75 with acute or convalescent COVID-19. Both conserved end residues are part of each CDR3. Fields, in order: D gene, V gene, J gene, clone size, CDR3 protein, CDR3 DNA. D genes are given only for firm matches. The size field is filled for only some rows; it gives once, few, many or a size class.

d_gene: NA
v_gene: TRBV6-5
j_gene: TRBJ2-7
abundance: NA
CDR3aa: CASGQGPSPEQYF
CDR3nt: TGTGCCAGCGGGCAGGGCCCATCGCCTGAGCAGTACTTC

d_gene: TRBD2
v_gene: TRBV7-6
j_gene: TRBJ2-3
abundance: once
CDR3aa: CASSPLAGGGLSTQYF
CDR3nt: TGTGCCAGCAGCCCGCTAGCGGGCGGGGGTTTAAGTACGCAGTATTTT

d_gene: NA
v_gene: TRBV6-5
j_gene: TRBJ2-1
abundance: NA
CDR3aa: CASNPGGGHYNEQFF
CDR3nt: TGTGCCAGCAATCCCGGTGGGGGCCACTACAATGAGCAGTTCTTC

d_gene: NA
v_gene: TRBV14
j_gene: TRBJ2-7
abundance: NA
CDR3aa: CASSPRLVGEQYF
CDR3nt: TGTGCCAGCAGCCCGCGCCTCGTCGGCGAGCAGTACTTC

d_gene: TRBD1
v_gene: TRBV3-1/TRBV3-2
j_gene: TRBJ1-2
abundance: NA
CDR3aa: CASSQAQGYYGYTF
CDR3nt: TGTGCCAGCAGCCAAGCACAGGGGTACTATGGCTACACCTTC

d_gene: NA
v_gene: TRBV5-1
j_gene: TRBJ2-7
abundance: NA
CDR3aa: CASSSSPLDF
CDR3nt: TGCGCCAGCAGCTCGAGTCCGCTGGACTTC

d_gene: NA
v_gene: TRBV6-6
j_gene: TRBJ2-3
abundance: once
CDR3aa: CASTKEQGRQYF
CDR3nt: TGTGCCAGCACCAAGGAGCAGGGTAGGCAGTATTTT

d_gene: TRBD1
v_gene: TRBV19
j_gene: TRBJ1-5
abundance: NA
CDR3aa: CASRNTGGGQPQHF
CDR3nt: TGTGCCAGTAGGAACACAGGGGGCGGTCAGCCCCAGCATTTT

d_gene: NA
v_gene: TRBV6-2/TRBV6-3
j_gene: TRBJ2-2
abundance: NA
CDR3aa: CASSYSSGVANTGELFF
CDR3nt: TGTGCCAGCAGTTACTCGAGTGGAGTAGCCAACACCGGGGAGCTGTTTTTT

d_gene: NA
v_gene: TRBV3-1/TRBV3-2
j_gene: TRBJ1-1
abundance: NA
CDR3aa: CASSSYTEAFF
CDR3nt: TGTGCCAGCAGCTCGTACACTGAAGCTTTCTTT

d_gene: TRBD2
v_gene: TRBV5-1
j_gene: TRBJ2-2
abundance: NA
CDR3aa: CASRASGRPGTGELFF
CDR3nt: TGCGCCAGCAGGGCCAGCGGGAGGCCGGGGACCGGGGAGCTGTTTTTT

d_gene: TRBD1
v_gene: TRBV7-8
j_gene: TRBJ2-4
abundance: NA
CDR3aa: CASSSGQLLAKNIQYF
CDR3nt: TGTGCCAGCAGCTCGGGACAGCTATTAGCCAAAAACATTCAGTACTTC

d_gene: TRBD2
v_gene: TRBV3-1/TRBV3-2
j_gene: TRBJ2-3
abundance: once
CDR3aa: CASSARLAGGPNTQYF
CDR3nt: TGTGCCAGCAGCGCCCGACTAGCGGGGGGGCCGAATACGCAGTATTTT

d_gene: NA
v_gene: TRBV9
j_gene: TRBJ1-3
abundance: NA
CDR3aa: CASSVSADGSSGNTIYF
CDR3nt: TGTGCCAGCAGCGTATCAGCGGACGGCAGCTCTGGAAACACCATATATTTT

d_gene: NA
v_gene: TRBV6-2/TRBV6-3
j_gene: TRBJ1-5
abundance: NA
CDR3aa: CASSYGTRQPQHF
CDR3nt: TGTGCCAGCAGTTATGGCACCCGTCAGCCCCAGCATTTT

d_gene: TRBD1
v_gene: TRBV5-6
j_gene: TRBJ2-5
abundance: NA
CDR3aa: CASSADRQETQYF
CDR3nt: TGTGCCAGCAGCGCGGACAGGCAAGAGACCCAGTACTTC

d_gene: NA
v_gene: TRBV5-4
j_gene: TRBJ2-1
abundance: NA
CDR3aa: CASSAEIGAKNEQFF
CDR3nt: TGTGCCAGCAGCGCTGAGATTGGGGCGAAAAATGAGCAGTTCTTC

d_gene: NA
v_gene: TRBV7-2
j_gene: TRBJ1-1
abundance: NA
CDR3aa: CASSLFAENTEAFF
CDR3nt: TGTGCCAGCAGCTTATTTGCAGAGAACACTGAAGCTTTCTTT

d_gene: TRBD1
v_gene: TRBV27
j_gene: TRBJ1-2
abundance: NA
CDR3aa: CASSWTGARSYGYTF
CDR3nt: TGTGCCAGCAGTTGGACAGGGGCGCGGAGTTATGGCTACACCTTC

d_gene: TRBD1
v_gene: TRBV28
j_gene: TRBJ1-1
abundance: few
CDR3aa: CASFEQGPNTEAFF
CDR3nt: TGTGCCAGCTTCGAACAGGGGCCGAACACTGAAGCTTTCTTT

d_gene: TRBD1
v_gene: TRBV28
j_gene: TRBJ2-7
abundance: NA
CDR3aa: CASSSGTGVFEQYF
CDR3nt: TGTGCCAGCAGCTCCGGGACAGGGGTCTTCGAGCAGTACTTC

d_gene: TRBD1
v_gene: TRBV6-5
j_gene: TRBJ1-2
abundance: NA
CDR3aa: CASRAPGQGAEGYTF
CDR3nt: TGTGCCAGCAGGGCCCCGGGACAGGGGGCGGAGGGCTACACCTTC

d_gene: TRBD1
v_gene: TRBV13
j_gene: TRBJ1-3
abundance: few
CDR3aa: CASSLGQAANTIYF
CDR3nt: TGTGCCAGCAGCTTGGGACAGGCCGCAAACACCATATATTTT

d_gene: NA
v_gene: TRBV10-3
j_gene: TRBJ2-1
abundance: NA
CDR3aa: CAISERNYRTTRNSYNEQFF
CDR3nt: TGTGCCATCAGTGAGCGTAACTACCGGACTACCAGGAACTCCTACAATGAGCAGTTCTTC

d_gene: NA
v_gene: TRBV5-4
j_gene: TRBJ1-2
abundance: NA
CDR3aa: CASSRDMENYGYTF
CDR3nt: TGTGCCAGCAGTCGGGACATGGAGAACTATGGCTACACCTTC

d_gene: NA
v_gene: TRBV6-6
j_gene: TRBJ1-2
abundance: NA
CDR3aa: CASSYRQGGGYTF
CDR3nt: TGTGCCAGCAGTTATCGGCAGGGAGGTGGCTACACCTTC

d_gene: NA
v_gene: TRBV10-3
j_gene: TRBJ1-5
abundance: few
CDR3aa: CAISGQVEQPQHF
CDR3nt: TGTGCCATCAGTGGACAGGTCGAACAGCCCCAGCATTTT

d_gene: NA
v_gene: TRBV28
j_gene: TRBJ2-4
abundance: once
CDR3aa: CASSEGGHAKNIQYF
CDR3nt: TGTGCCAGCAGTGAAGGAGGGCACGCCAAAAACATTCAGTACTTC

d_gene: TRBD1
v_gene: TRBV5-4
j_gene: TRBJ1-6
abundance: once
CDR3aa: CASSTDRGVNSPLHF
CDR3nt: TGTGCCAGCAGCACGGACAGGGGCGTTAATTCACCCCTCCACTTT

d_gene: NA
v_gene: TRBV19
j_gene: TRBJ1-4
abundance: NA
CDR3aa: CASSGRSTATNEKLFF
CDR3nt: TGTGCCAGTAGTGGCCGATCGACAGCCACTAATGAAAAACTGTTTTTT

d_gene: TRBD2
v_gene: TRBV5-1
j_gene: TRBJ2-1
abundance: NA
CDR3aa: CASSLSGSYDEQFF
CDR3nt: TGCGCCAGCAGCTTGAGCGGGAGTTACGATGAGCAGTTCTTC